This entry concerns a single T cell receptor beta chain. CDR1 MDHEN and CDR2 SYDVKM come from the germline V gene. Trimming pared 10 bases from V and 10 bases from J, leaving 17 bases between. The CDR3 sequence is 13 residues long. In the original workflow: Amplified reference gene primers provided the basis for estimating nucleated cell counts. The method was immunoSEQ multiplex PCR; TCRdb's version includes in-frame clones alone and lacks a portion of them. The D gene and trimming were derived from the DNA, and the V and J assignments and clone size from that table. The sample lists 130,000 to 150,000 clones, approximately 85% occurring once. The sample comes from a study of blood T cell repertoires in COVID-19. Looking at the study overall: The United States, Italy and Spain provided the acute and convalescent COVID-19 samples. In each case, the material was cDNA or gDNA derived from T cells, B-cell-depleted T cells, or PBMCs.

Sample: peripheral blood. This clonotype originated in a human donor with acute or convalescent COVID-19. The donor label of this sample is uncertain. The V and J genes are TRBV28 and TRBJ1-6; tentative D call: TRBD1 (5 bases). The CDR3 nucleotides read TGTGCCACCAACGGTCAGGGTTGGTCACCCCTCCACTTT. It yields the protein CATNGQGWSPLHF.